Shown below are 21 T cell receptor beta chains from a single sample sequenced in a study of T-cell memory formation after mild COVID-19. MiXCR was run by TCRdb on the 5' RACE reads, yielding one entry per CDR3 protein. The data contain about 13,000 distinct CDR3 sequences, around 15% of them singletons. The sequencing input was PBMCs or a T cell subset sorted from them (not recorded which). All receptors derive from a man aged 18 to 30 who had mild COVID-19 (a few samples of this study predate the infection). Cell type and time point are not known.

This clonotype was observed many times. V usage is TRBV28 and J usage is TRBJ2-7; the match to TRBD1 covers 7 bases. The junction had 4 bases not matched to a gene; V was cut back by 2 bases and J by 6 bases. Per germline, CDR1 MDHEN and CDR2 SYDVKM. The CDR3 loop spans 13 amino acids. CDR3 protein: CASSLRTGVEQYV. DNA for the CDR3: TGTGCCAGCAGTTTACGTACAGGGGTCGAGCAGTACGTC.

The table lists this clonotype with many counts. This chain joins TRBV9 and TRBJ2-1; D perhaps matches TRBD1 (6 bases). Trimming took 4 bases from V and 8 from J, leaving 13 bases between them. CDR1 and CDR2 (germline): SGDLS, YYNGEE. The CDR3 is made up of 13 amino acids. The CDR3 DNA reads as TGTGCCAGCAGCCCCCGGACAGTAGATGAGCAGTTCTTC. Protein: CASSPRTVDEQFF.

A few counts support this clonotype. The chain couples TRBV25-1 to TRBJ2-3; 8 bases are a match to TRBD1. The trim removed 4 bases at V and 1 base at J, leaving 4 bases unmatched. Germline CDR1 and CDR2: MGHDK and SYGVNS. The CDR3 totals 15 residues. CDR3 sequence reads: CASSAGGWGTDTQYF. CDR3 bases: TGTGCCAGCAGTGCAGGGGGCTGGGGCACAGATACGCAGTATTTT.

The gene calls are TRBV20-1 and TRBJ2-7, with D possibly being TRBD1 (6 bases). This CDR3 is 13 amino acids long. CDR1 and CDR2 (germline): DFQATT, SNEGSKA (reference sequence). The V end was cut by 5 bases, the J end by 0 bases, with 11 bases between. As DNA, the CDR3 is TGCAGTGCTTCCGGGACAAACTCCTACGAGCAGTACTTC. Translation: CSASGTNSYEQYF.

Ten or more counts support this clonotype. The chain couples TRBV6-5 to TRBJ2-7, with D possibly matching TRBD2 (5 bases). CDR3 length equals 14 residues. Germline V lookup: CDR1 MNHEY, CDR2 SVGAGI. V lost 6 bases and J 5 bases, leaving 17 bases between the germline ends. CDR3 in amino acids: CASSSDYSGNEQYV. CDR3 nucleotide sequence: TGTGCCAGCAGCTCCGACTACTCGGGGAACGAGCAGTACGTC.

This clonotype was counted at least ten times. The rearrangement joins TRBV15 to TRBJ2-7, with D unclear. Germline V gene sequence: CDR1 LNHNV, CDR2 YYDKDF (reference sequence). CDR3 size: 15 residues. V shed 5 bases and J shed 4 bases, with 18 bases lying between them. The CDR3 nucleotides are TGTGCCACCAGCCCGACACACCTTCCCCCTTACGAGCAGTACTTC. This sequence encodes CATSPTHLPPYEQYF.

This clonotype occurred many times. The chain is built from TRBV6-5 and TRBJ2-7; D call uncertain. CDR3 length: 13 residues. Germline lookup yields CDR1 MNHEY and CDR2 SVGAGI. V was cut by 4 bases and J by 6 bases, with 13 bases left in between. The CDR3 sequence is CASSSFPRSEQYV. CDR3 coding DNA: TGTGCCAGCAGTTCCTTTCCCCGCAGCGAGCAGTACGTC.

This rearrangement joins TRBV20-1 to TRBJ1-2; 7 bases map to TRBD1. Germline V CDR1 and CDR2: DFQATT, SNEGSKA (reference sequence). The J segment lost 8 bases and the V segment lost 4 bases, leaving 7 bases of the junction unmatched. The CDR3 has 12 amino acids. The CDR3 bases are TGCAGTGCTATCAGTCGGGACAGCGGCTACACCTTC. The encoded protein is CSAISRDSGYTF.

V usage is TRBV6-5 and J usage is TRBJ1-4, with TRBD1 identical over 10 bases. Germline CDR1 is MNHEY and CDR2 is SVGAGI. With 6 bases clipped from V and 5 bases from J, the junction kept 15 bases outside the gene matches. CDR3 length: 18 residues. In DNA form, the CDR3 reads TGTGCCAGCAGCGCGACAGGGGGCTCAGGGATTTTAAATGAAAAACTGTTTTTT. It is translated as CASSATGGSGILNEKLFF.

This clonotype was detected a few times. The chain links TRBV2 to TRBJ1-2; unclear D gene. CDR3 length: 11 residues. The V gene lost 3 bases and the J gene lost 4 bases, with 3 bases spanning the gap. The germline CDR1 and CDR2 sequences are SNHLY and FYNNEI. The CDR3 nucleotides are TGTGCCAGCAGTGATTTCTATGGCTACACCTTC. Translating it yields CASSDFYGYTF.

The chain links TRBV5-1 to TRBJ1-1, with D perhaps TRBD1 (5 bases). Germline CDR1 SGHRS, CDR2 YFSETQ. The CDR3 covers 14 residues. With 0 bases removed from V and 6 bases from J, the gap between germline ends came to 12 bases. The CDR3 DNA follows: TGCGCCAGCAGCTTGGGCAGGGAAGTCGCTGAAGCTTTCTTT. Protein product: CASSLGREVAEAFF.

This clonotype showed up many times. V gene TRBV7-3 combines with J gene TRBJ2-7; 11 bases align to TRBD2. The CDR3 loop spans 14 amino acids. With 9 bases clipped from V and 2 bases from J, the junction kept 6 bases outside the gene matches. Germline V gene data show CDR1 as SGHTA and CDR2 as FQGTGA. The CDR3 DNA is TGTGCCAGTCCGACTAGCGGGGCGCCCTACGAGCAGTACGTC. Protein sequence: CASPTSGAPYEQYV.

The chain is built from TRBV7-6 and TRBJ2-2; 11 nucleotides line up with TRBD1. This CDR3 is built from 15 residues. Germline lookup yields CDR1 SGHVS and CDR2 FNYEAQ. V lost 3 bases, J lost 5 bases, and 2 bases stayed unmatched. The CDR3 loop is CASSLDRGRTGELFF. The CDR3 DNA reads as TGTGCCAGCAGCTTGGACAGGGGGCGAACCGGGGAGCTGTTTTTT.

This clonotype has a count of ten or more. J is TRBJ2-3 and V is TRBV19; a weak D match, TRBD2 (5 bases). This CDR3 contains 16 residues. Trimming stripped 6 bases from V and 6 bases from J, with 22 bases between. The germline V gene encodes CDR1 LNHDA and CDR2 SQIVND (reference sequence). CDR3 in DNA: TGTGCCAGTAGACCCCCGGGATCCTGGAGGTCGGATACGCAGTATTTT. Its translation: CASRPPGSWRSDTQYF.

This clonotype was observed many times. The chain combines TRBV6-5 with TRBJ1-6; 9 bases map to TRBD1. V dropped 6 bases and J dropped 8; count of bases not matched to a gene: 5. From germline, CDR1 is MNHEY and CDR2 SVGAGI. The CDR3 runs to 14 residues. The CDR3 here is CASSRDRVDSPLHF. Written as DNA, the CDR3 is TGTGCCAGCAGCCGGGACAGGGTGGATTCACCCCTCCACTTT.

This clonotype appeared many times. The rearrangement joins TRBV7-9 to TRBJ1-5, with D unclear. The CDR3 runs 12 residues. Germline CDR1 SEHNR, CDR2 FQNEAQ (reference sequence). V lost 0 bases to trimming and J lost 9 bases, with 6 bases between them. This CDR3 is CASSLAGRPQHF. The CDR3, as DNA: TGTGCCAGCAGCTTAGCGGGCCGGCCCCAGCATTTT.

This clonotype was seen more than once but under ten times. The gene calls are TRBV6-5 and TRBJ2-7, with 13 positions matching TRBD2. CDR3 size: 14 residues. CDR1 and CDR2 (germline): MNHEY, SVGAGI. Losses at the gene ends were 6 bases for V and 3 bases for J; bases not matched to a gene: 2. The CDR3 is CASSRLAGGYEQYF. Here the CDR3 DNA reads TGTGCCAGCAGCAGACTAGCGGGGGGCTACGAGCAGTACTTC.

At least ten counts were recorded for this clonotype. This chain links TRBV6-2 or TRBV6-3 with TRBJ2-7, with D perhaps matching TRBD1 or TRBD2 (5 bases each). The CDR3 loop spans 12 amino acids. Germline V CDR1 and CDR2: MNHEY, SVGEGT. Trimming removed 4 bases at V and 3 bases at J, with 7 bases between. The CDR3 nucleotides are TGTGCCAGCAGTTTGAGGGGCTACGAGCAGTACGTC. Protein: CASSLRGYEQYV.

This clonotype was seen at least ten times. The chain couples TRBV2 to TRBJ1-4; D not certain. V was clipped by 4 bases and J by 5 bases, with 11 bases between them. The CDR3 contains 14 residues. From germline, CDR1 is SNHLY and CDR2 FYNNEI. The CDR3 sequence: CASSVDWVNEKLFF. The DNA for the CDR3 is TGTGCCAGCAGTGTCGACTGGGTCAATGAAAAACTGTTTTTT.

This clonotype has ten or more counts. The rearrangement links TRBV9 to TRBJ2-2, with D uncertain. Trimming cost V 4 bases and J 0 bases, with 19 bases left between them. This CDR3 is built from 18 residues. Germline V gene lookup returns CDR1 SGDLS and CDR2 YYNGEE. CDR3 nucleotides: TGTGCCAGCAGCCCACCCTACCTATTAGGCCCGAACACCGGGGAGCTGTTTTTT. Amino acid sequence: CASSPPYLLGPNTGELFF.

This clonotype was seen a handful of times. The V call is TRBV6-6, the J call TRBJ2-1; the match to TRBD2 covers 11 bases. CDR1 and CDR2 from the germline V gene are MNHNY and SVGAGI (reference sequence). The J segment lost 5 bases and the V segment lost 0 bases, leaving 9 bases of the junction unmatched. This CDR3 spans 18 amino acids. This CDR3 is CASSYSIWETSGNNEQFF. As DNA, the CDR3 is TGTGCCAGCAGTTACTCGATTTGGGAGACTAGCGGGAACAATGAGCAGTTCTTC.